This entry concerns a single TCR beta chain. The sample originates from a study of blood T cell repertoires in COVID-19. Sequencing was performed with immunoSEQ multiplex PCR; in TCRdb, only in-frame clones are kept and a portion is missing. Found here are approximately 260,000 clones, roughly 85% of them singletons; the top ten hold about 4.5%. CDR3 length equals 15 residues. V lost 4 bases to trimming and J lost 0 bases, with 11 bases between them. The germline gives CDR1 SGHNT, CDR2 YENEEA. The receptor was derived from a man in his 60s who had recovered from COVID-19. Source material: peripheral blood. The chain links TRBV11-3 to TRBJ2-3, with D perhaps matching TRBD1 (5 bases). CDR3 sequence reads: CASSSSRGSTDTQYF. The CDR3 DNA sequence: TGTGCCAGCAGCTCCTCAAGGGGTAGCACAGATACGCAGTATTTT.